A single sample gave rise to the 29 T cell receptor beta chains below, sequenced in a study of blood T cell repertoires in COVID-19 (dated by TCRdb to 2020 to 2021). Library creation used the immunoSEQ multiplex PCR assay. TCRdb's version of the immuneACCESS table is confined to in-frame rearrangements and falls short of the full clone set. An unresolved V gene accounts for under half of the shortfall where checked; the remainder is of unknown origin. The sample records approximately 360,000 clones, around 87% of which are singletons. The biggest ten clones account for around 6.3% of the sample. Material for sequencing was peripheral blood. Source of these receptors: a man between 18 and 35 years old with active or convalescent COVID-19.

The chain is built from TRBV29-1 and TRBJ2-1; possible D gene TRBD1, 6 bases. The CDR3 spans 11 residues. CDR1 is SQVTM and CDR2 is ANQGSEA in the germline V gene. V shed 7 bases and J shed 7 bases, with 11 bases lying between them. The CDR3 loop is CSATDRNEQFF. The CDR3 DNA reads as TGCAGCGCCACCGACAGGAATGAGCAGTTCTTC.

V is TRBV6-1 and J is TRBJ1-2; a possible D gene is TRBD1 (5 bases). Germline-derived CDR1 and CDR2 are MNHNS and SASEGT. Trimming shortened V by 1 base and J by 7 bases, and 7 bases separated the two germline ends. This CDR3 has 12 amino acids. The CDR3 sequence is CASSEGGVGYTF. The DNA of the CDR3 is TGTGCCAGCAGTGAAGGGGGGGTTGGCTACACCTTC.

The CDR3 is CASSSSPRFEAFF. The CDR3 nucleotides are TGTGCCAGCAGTTCAAGCCCACGGTTTGAAGCTTTCTTT. V is TRBV28 and J is TRBJ1-1; no firm D call. Germline V gene data show CDR1 as MDHEN and CDR2 as SYDVKM. V lost 4 bases, J lost 7 bases, and 13 bases lay in between. This CDR3 comprises 13 residues.

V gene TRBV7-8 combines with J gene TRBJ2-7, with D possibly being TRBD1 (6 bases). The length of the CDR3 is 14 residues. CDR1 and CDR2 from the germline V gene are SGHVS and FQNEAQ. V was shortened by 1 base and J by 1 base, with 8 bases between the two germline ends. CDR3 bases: TGTGCCAGCAGCTTAGGGGGGCCTTCCTACGAGCAGTACTTC. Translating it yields CASSLGGPSYEQYF. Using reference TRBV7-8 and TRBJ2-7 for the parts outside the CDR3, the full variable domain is GAGVSQSPRYKVAKRGQDVALRCDPISGHVSLFWYQQALGQGPEFLTYFQNEAQLDKSGLPSDRFFAERPEGSVSTLKIQRTQQEDSAVYLCASSLGGPSYEQYFGPGTRLTVT.

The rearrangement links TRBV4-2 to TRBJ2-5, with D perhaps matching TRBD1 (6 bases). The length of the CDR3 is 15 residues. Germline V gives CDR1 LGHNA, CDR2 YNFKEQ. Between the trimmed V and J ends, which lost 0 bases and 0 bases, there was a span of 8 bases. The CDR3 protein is CASSQEGTHQETQYF. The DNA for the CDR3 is TGTGCCAGCAGCCAAGAAGGGACACACCAAGAGACCCAGTACTTC.

This CDR3 reads CASSLSGGGDTEAFF. Here the CDR3 DNA reads TGTGCCAGCAGTTTATCCGGAGGGGGGGACACTGAAGCTTTCTTT. The chain uses TRBV28 and TRBJ1-1; TRBD1 might be the D (6 bases). Trimming stripped 1 base from V and 3 bases from J, with 12 bases between. The CDR3 length is 15 residues. Germline-derived CDR1 and CDR2 are MDHEN and SYDVKM.

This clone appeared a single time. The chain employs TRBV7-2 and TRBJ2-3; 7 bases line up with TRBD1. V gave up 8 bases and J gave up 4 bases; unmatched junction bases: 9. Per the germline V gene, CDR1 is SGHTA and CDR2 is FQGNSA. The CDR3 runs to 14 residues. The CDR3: CASGKQGYADTQYF. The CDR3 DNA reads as TGTGCCAGCGGAAAACAGGGGTACGCAGATACGCAGTATTTT.

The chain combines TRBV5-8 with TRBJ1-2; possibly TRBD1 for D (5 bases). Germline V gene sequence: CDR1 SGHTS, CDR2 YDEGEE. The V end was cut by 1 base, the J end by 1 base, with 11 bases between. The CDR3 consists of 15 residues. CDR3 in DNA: TGTGCCAGCAGCTTGAGAACAGGTTATAACTATGGCTACACCTTC. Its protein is CASSLRTGYNYGYTF.

The CDR3 region is CASIRQGVRQPQHF. The CDR3 bases are TGTGCCAGCATTCGTCAGGGGGTTCGGCAGCCCCAGCATTTT. The gene calls are TRBV28 and TRBJ1-5; the match to TRBD1 covers 7 bases. Germline CDR1 MDHEN, CDR2 SYDVKM. V shed 7 bases and J 7 bases; nucleotides not matched to a gene: 10. The CDR3 extends over 14 amino acids.

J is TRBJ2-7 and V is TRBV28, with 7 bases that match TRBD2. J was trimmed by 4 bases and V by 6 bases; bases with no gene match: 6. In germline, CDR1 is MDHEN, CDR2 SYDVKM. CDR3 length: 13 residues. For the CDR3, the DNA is TGTGCCAGCAGCGGGGAGGGACTTTACGAGCAGTACTTC. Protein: CASSGEGLYEQYF.

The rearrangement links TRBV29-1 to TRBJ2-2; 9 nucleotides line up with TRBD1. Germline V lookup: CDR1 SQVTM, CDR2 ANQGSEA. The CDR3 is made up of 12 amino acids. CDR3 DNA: TGCGGAACGACAGGGGGTTCCGGGGAGCTGTTTTTT. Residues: CGTTGGSGELFF.

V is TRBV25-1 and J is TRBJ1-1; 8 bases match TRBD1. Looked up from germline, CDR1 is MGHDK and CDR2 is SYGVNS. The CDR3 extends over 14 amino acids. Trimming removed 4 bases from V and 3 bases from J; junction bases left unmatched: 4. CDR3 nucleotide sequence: TGTGCCAGCAGTGGCTACAGGGGGGACACTGAAGCTTTCTTT. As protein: CASSGYRGDTEAFF.

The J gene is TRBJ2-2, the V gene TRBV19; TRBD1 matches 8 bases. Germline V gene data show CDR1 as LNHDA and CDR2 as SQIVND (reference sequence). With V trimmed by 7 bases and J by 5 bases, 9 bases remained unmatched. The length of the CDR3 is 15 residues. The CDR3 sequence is CASTWAGGLTGELFF. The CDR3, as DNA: TGTGCCAGTACATGGGCAGGGGGCCTGACCGGGGAGCTGTTTTTT.

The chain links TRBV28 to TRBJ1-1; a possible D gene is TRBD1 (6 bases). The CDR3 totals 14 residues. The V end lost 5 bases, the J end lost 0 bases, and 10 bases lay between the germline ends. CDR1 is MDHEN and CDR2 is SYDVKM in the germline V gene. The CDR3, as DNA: TGTGCCAGCAGTACCGGACAGTTGAACACTGAAGCTTTCTTT. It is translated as CASSTGQLNTEAFF.

For the CDR3, the DNA is TGTGCCAGCTCACAAGCAGCGGGAGGGGCCTACGAGCAGTACTTC. It translates to CASSQAAGGAYEQYF. The chain recombines TRBV18 with TRBJ2-7, with 10 bases fitting TRBD2. J gave up 2 bases and V 4 bases, and 5 bases lay outside the gene matches. Germline loops: CDR1 KGHSH, CDR2 LQKENI. The CDR3 spans 15 residues.

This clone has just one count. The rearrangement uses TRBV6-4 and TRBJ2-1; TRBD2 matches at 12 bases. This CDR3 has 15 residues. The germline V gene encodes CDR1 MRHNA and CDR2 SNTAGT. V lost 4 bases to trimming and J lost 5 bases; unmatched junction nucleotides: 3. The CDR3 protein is CASSARTSGDNEQFF. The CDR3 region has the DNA TGTGCCAGCAGTGCCCGGACTAGCGGGGACAATGAGCAGTTCTTC.

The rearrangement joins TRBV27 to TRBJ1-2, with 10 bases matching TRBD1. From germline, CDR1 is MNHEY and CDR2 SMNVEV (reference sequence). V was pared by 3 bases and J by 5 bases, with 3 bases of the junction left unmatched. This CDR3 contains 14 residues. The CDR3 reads CASSLRGQGYGYTF. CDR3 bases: TGTGCCAGCAGTTTGAGGGGACAGGGGTATGGCTACACCTTC.

The CDR3 spells CASTERLTYEQYF. The DNA for the CDR3 is TGTGCCAGCACCGAGCGACTTACCTACGAGCAGTACTTC. The V call is TRBV6-5, the J call TRBJ2-7, with D unclear. The V end lost 7 bases, the J end lost 2 bases, and 12 bases lay between the germline ends. The CDR3 totals 13 residues. Germline-derived CDR1 and CDR2 are MNHEY and SVGAGI.

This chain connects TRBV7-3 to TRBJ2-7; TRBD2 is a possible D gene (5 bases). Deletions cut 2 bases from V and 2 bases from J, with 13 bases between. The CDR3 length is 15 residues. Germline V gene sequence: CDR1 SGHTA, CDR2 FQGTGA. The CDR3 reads CASSLAPDSPYEQYF. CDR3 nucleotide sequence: TGTGCCAGCAGCTTAGCTCCGGACTCTCCCTACGAGCAGTACTTC. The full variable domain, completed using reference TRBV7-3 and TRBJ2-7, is GAGVSQTPSNKVTEKGKYVELRCDPISGHTALYWYRQSLGQGPEFLIYFQGTGAADDSGLPNDRFFAVRPEGSVSTLKIQRTERGDSAVYLCASSLAPDSPYEQYFGPGTRLTVT.

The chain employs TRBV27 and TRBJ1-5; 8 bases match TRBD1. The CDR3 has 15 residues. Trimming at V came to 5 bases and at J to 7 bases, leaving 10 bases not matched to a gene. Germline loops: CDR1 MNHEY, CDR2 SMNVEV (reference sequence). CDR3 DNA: TGTGCCAGCAGTCCCCGGACAGGGCAGAGGCAGCCCCAGCATTTT. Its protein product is CASSPRTGQRQPQHF.

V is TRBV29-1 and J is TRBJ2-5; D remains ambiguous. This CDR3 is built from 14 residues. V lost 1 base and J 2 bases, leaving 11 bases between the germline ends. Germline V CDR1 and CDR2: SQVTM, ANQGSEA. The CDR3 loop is CSVEGWRGQETQYF. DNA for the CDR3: TGCAGCGTTGAAGGGTGGCGCGGTCAAGAGACCCAGTACTTC.

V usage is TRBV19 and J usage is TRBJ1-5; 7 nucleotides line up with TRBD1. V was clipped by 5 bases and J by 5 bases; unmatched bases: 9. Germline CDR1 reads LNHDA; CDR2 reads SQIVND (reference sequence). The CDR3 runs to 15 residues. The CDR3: CASSWSGQSYQPQHF. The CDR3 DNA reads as TGTGCCAGTAGTTGGTCGGGACAGTCTTATCAGCCCCAGCATTTT.

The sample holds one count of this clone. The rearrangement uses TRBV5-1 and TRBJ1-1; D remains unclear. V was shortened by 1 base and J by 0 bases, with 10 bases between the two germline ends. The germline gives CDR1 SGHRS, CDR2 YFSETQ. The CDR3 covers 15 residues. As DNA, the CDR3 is TGCGCCAGCAGCTTGTTGGCAGAATTGAACACTGAAGCTTTCTTT. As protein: CASSLLAELNTEAFF.

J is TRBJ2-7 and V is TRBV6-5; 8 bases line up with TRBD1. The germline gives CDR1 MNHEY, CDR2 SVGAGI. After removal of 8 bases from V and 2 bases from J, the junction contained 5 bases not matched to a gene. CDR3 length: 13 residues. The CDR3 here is CASLDRATYEQYF. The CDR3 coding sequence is TGTGCCAGCCTGGACAGGGCGACCTACGAGCAGTACTTC.

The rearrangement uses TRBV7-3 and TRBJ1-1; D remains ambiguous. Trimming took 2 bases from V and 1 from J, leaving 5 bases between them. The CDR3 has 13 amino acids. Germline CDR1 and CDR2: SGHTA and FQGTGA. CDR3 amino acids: CASSLRENTEAFF. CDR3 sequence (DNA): TGTGCCAGCAGCTTACGCGAGAACACTGAAGCTTTCTTT.

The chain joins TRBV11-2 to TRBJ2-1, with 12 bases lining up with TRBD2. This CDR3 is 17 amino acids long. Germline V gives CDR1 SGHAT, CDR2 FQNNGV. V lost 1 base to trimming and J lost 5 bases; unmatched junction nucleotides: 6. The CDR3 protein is CASSLVPSGRADNEQFF. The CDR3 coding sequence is TGTGCCAGCAGCTTAGTGCCTAGCGGGAGGGCCGACAATGAGCAGTTCTTC.

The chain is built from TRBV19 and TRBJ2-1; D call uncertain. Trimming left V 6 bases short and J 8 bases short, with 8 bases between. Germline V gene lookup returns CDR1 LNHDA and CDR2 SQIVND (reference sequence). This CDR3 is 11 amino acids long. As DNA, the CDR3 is TGTGCCAGTAGACGAGGCGATGAGCAGTTCTTC. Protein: CASRRGDEQFF.

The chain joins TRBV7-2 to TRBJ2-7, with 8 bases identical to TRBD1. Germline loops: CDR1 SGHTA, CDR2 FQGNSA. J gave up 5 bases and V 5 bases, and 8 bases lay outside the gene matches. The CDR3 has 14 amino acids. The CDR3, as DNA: TGTGCCAGCAGCGTGCGACAGGGGTGGAACGAGCAGTACTTC. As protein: CASSVRQGWNEQYF.

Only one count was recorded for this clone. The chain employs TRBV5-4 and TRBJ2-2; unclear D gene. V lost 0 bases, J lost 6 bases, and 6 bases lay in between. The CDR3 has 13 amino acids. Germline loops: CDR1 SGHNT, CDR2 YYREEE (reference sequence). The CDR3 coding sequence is TGTGCCAGCAGCTTGGAGAGCCCCGGGGAGCTGTTTTTT. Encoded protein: CASSLESPGELFF.